The present T cell receptor beta chain was sequenced within a study of CD8 T cells in ankylosing spondylitis. TCRdb independently ran MiXCR on the 5' RACE reads; one entry per CDR3 protein. The sample consists of roughly 120,000 distinct CDR3 sequences, approximately 13% of them appearing once. The CDR3 is 15 residues long. Germline V gene lookup returns CDR1 SGHAT and CDR2 FQNNGV. J lost 2 bases, V lost 6 bases, and 6 bases had no gene match. Source material: blood, either unsorted or a sorted T cell fraction (not recorded which). This chain joins TRBV11-2 and TRBJ2-1; 8 bases line up with TRBD2. The clonotype comes from a female donor with ankylosing spondylitis or in good health (not recorded which). CDR3 in amino acids: CASRPTSGPYNEQFF. CDR3 in DNA: TGTGCCAGCAGGCCAACTAGCGGACCCTACAATGAGCAGTTCTTC.